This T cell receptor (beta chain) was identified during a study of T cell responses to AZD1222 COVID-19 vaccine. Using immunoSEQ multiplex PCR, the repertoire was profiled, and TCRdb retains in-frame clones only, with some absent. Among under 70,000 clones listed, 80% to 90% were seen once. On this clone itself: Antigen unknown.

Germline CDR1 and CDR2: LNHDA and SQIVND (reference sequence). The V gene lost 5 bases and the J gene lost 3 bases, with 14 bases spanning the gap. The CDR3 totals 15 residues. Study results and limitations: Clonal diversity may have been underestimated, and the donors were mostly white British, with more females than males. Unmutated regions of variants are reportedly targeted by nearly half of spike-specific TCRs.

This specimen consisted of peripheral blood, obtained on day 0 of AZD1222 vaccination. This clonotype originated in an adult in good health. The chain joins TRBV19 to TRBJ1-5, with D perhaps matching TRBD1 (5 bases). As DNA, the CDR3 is TGTGCCAGTAGTCCGCCGGGGACTATCAATCAGCCCCAGCATTTT. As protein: CASSPPGTINQPQHF. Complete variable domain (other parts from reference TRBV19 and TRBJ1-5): DGGITQSPKYLFRKEGQNVTLSCEQNLNHDAMYWYRQDPGQGLRLIYYSQIVNDFQKGDIAEGYSVSREKKESFPLTVTSAQKNPTAFYLCASSPPGTINQPQHFGDGTRLSIL.